Following are 17 T cell receptor beta chains from one sample sequenced in a study of blood T cell repertoires in COVID-19. Sequenced by immunoSEQ multiplex PCR; TCRdb stores in-frame clones only, minus some. The sample lists 150,000 or so clones, over 80% seen once, with around 5% in the top ten. The specimen sequenced was PBMCs or T cells enriched from blood (not recorded which). Every receptor here comes from a man in his 70s who had been exposed to COVID-19.

The chain uses TRBV2 and TRBJ2-3; D is undetermined. The CDR3 runs 15 residues. Germline lookup yields CDR1 SNHLY and CDR2 FYNNEI. The V end was cut by 7 bases, the J end by 7 bases, with 21 bases between. CDR3 DNA: TGTGCCAGCACCGAATCTCCCGACATGCCCAATACGCAGTATTTT. Encoded protein: CASTESPDMPNTQYF.

This chain connects TRBV13 to TRBJ1-1; 7 bases fit TRBD1. The CDR3 covers 14 residues. The V gene's germline CDR1 is PRHDT and CDR2 FYEKMQ (reference sequence). The J segment lost 5 bases and the V segment lost 5 bases, leaving 8 bases of the junction unmatched. The CDR3, as DNA: TGTGCCAGCAGCCCGGGACAGAGTTTAACTGAAGCTTTCTTT. This gives the protein CASSPGQSLTEAFF.

This chain joins TRBV2 and TRBJ2-7, with TRBD2 matching 9 bases. CDR3 size: 16 residues. V lost 8 bases and J lost 3; bases outside the gene matches: 14. Germline V gene lookup returns CDR1 SNHLY and CDR2 FYNNEI. The CDR3 DNA reads TGTGCCAGCCTTAGAACCCCGGGACTAGCAATCTACGAGCAGTACTTC. Encoded protein: CASLRTPGLAIYEQYF. Variable domain in full (rest from reference TRBV2 and TRBJ2-7): EPEVTQTPSHQVTQMGQEVILRCVPISNHLYFYWYRQILGQKVEFLVSFYNNEISEKSEIFDDQFSVERPDGSNFTLKIRSTKLEDSAMYFCASLRTPGLAIYEQYFGPGTRLTVT.

This rearrangement joins TRBV3-1 (or the pseudogene TRBV3-2) to TRBJ2-1, with TRBD2 matching 10 bases. Germline CDR1 is LGHDT and CDR2 is YNNKEL (reference sequence). The CDR3 totals 16 residues. The V segment lost 4 bases and the J segment 2 bases; nucleotides outside the gene matches: 5. This CDR3 is CASSRAAGGTYNEQFF. In nucleotides, the CDR3 is TGTGCCAGCAGCCGAGCAGCGGGAGGGACCTACAATGAGCAGTTCTTC.

The CDR3: CASRGQGEQPQHF. CDR3 nucleotides: TGTGCCAGCAGAGGACAGGGCGAACAGCCCCAGCATTTT. The chain has TRBV2 and TRBJ1-5, with 8 bases lining up with TRBD1. This CDR3 region has 13 residues. V was pared by 6 bases and J by 7 bases, with 5 bases of the junction left unmatched. In germline, CDR1 is SNHLY, CDR2 FYNNEI.

The rearrangement links TRBV13 to TRBJ1-2, with 9 bases aligning to TRBD1. This CDR3 comprises 13 residues. CDR1 is PRHDT, CDR2 FYEKMQ, per germline (reference sequence). V shed 5 bases, J shed 8 bases, and the junction held 6 bases outside the gene matches. CDR3 sequence reads: CASSQNRGRGYTF. In DNA form, the CDR3 reads TGTGCCAGCAGCCAAAACAGGGGGCGCGGCTACACCTTC. The full variable domain, its missing parts supplied by reference TRBV13 and TRBJ1-2, is AAGVIQSPRHLIKEKRETATLKCYPIPRHDTVYWYQQGPGQDPQFLISFYEKMQSDKGSIPDRFSAQQFSDYHSELNMSSLELGDSALYFCASSQNRGRGYTFGSGTRLTVV.

This clone showed up just a few times. The rearrangement joins TRBV19 to TRBJ1-5, with 7 bases matching TRBD1. J gave up 4 bases and V 7 bases, and 16 bases lay outside the gene matches. Germline loops: CDR1 LNHDA, CDR2 SQIVND (reference sequence). The CDR3 loop spans 17 amino acids. The chain's CDR3 is CASTPRAGGQSNQPQHF. The CDR3, as DNA: TGTGCCAGTACCCCAAGGGCGGGGGGACAGTCTAATCAGCCCCAGCATTTT.

This clone was observed a few times. This chain joins TRBV7-9 and TRBJ1-1; D ambiguous. From germline, CDR1 is SEHNR and CDR2 FQNEAQ (reference sequence). The CDR3 contains 13 residues. V was clipped by 5 bases and J by 0 bases, with 7 bases between them. The CDR3 nucleotides are TGTGCCAGCAGCAGGGATATGAACACTGAAGCTTTCTTT. It is translated as CASSRDMNTEAFF.

The CDR3 DNA reads as TGTGCCAGCAGTTACACTGGGACTAGAAGGACCGGGGAGCTGTTTTTT. This translates into CASSYTGTRRTGELFF. This chain links TRBV6-5 with TRBJ2-2; 8 bases fit TRBD2. CDR3 size: 16 residues. CDR1 and CDR2 from the germline V gene are MNHEY and SVGAGI. Germline trimming cut 2 bases from V and 5 bases from J; bases unmatched to any gene: 7.

This clone came up a few times. The CDR3 sequence: CASSLLAGGRGTQYF. CDR3 DNA: TGTGCCAGCAGTTTATTAGCGGGAGGGAGAGGGACCCAGTACTTC. This chain connects TRBV28 to TRBJ2-5; 11 positions match TRBD2. The CDR3 extends over 15 amino acids. Trimming cost V 1 base and J 7 bases; bases outside gene matches: 5. The germline V gene has CDR1 MDHEN and CDR2 SYDVKM.

This clone was observed a single time. The CDR3 DNA reads TGCGCCAGCAGCCAAGATCTAGGTCCGATAGGCGGTGAGCAGTTCTTC. Residues: CASSQDLGPIGGEQFF. The chain is built from TRBV4-3 and TRBJ2-1; D ambiguous. The CDR3 has 16 amino acids. Looked up from germline, CDR1 is LGHNA and CDR2 is YSLEER. Trimming removed 0 bases from V and 9 bases from J, with 18 bases in between.

The V gene is TRBV11-2, the J gene TRBJ1-1; D possibly corresponds to TRBD1 (5 bases). The CDR3 runs to 13 residues. Trimming removed 5 bases at V and 10 bases at J, with 17 bases between. Germline V CDR1 and CDR2: SGHAT, FQNNGV. The CDR3 coding sequence is TGTGCCAGCAGCCCCTATCCGGGCCAGGGAGCTTTCTTT. This translates into CASSPYPGQGAFF.

V and J are TRBV6-5 and TRBJ1-3; 8 nucleotides match TRBD1. The CDR3 is 16 amino acids. The junction had 5 bases not matched to a gene; V was cut back by 4 bases and J by 0 bases. In germline, CDR1 is MNHEY, CDR2 SVGAGI. CDR3 sequence (DNA): TGTGCCAGCAGTTCCGGACAGGGACTCTCTGGAAACACCATATATTTT. It translates to CASSSGQGLSGNTIYF.

The CDR3: CATRKGAGYGYTF. The CDR3 DNA sequence: TGTGCTACCCGGAAGGGGGCGGGCTATGGCTACACCTTC. This rearrangement joins TRBV19 to TRBJ1-2; 7 nucleotides line up with TRBD1. This CDR3 comprises 13 residues. Germline CDR1 LNHDA, CDR2 SQIVND (reference sequence).

The V gene is TRBV12-3 or TRBV12-4, the J gene TRBJ2-7; 8 nucleotides align to TRBD1. After removal of 7 bases from V and 2 bases from J, the junction contained 4 bases not matched to a gene. CDR3 length: 13 residues. The CDR3 loop reads CASTLTGAYEQYF. The CDR3, as DNA: TGTGCCAGCACCTTGACAGGGGCCTACGAGCAGTACTTC.

In its sample, this clone was seen a few times. The chain recombines TRBV28 with TRBJ1-1; a possible D gene is TRBD1 (6 bases). V was trimmed by 2 bases and J by 3 bases, leaving 7 bases between them. Looked up from germline, CDR1 is MDHEN and CDR2 is SYDVKM. This CDR3 spans 13 amino acids. CDR3 protein: CASSLAGDTEAFF. CDR3 nucleotides: TGTGCCAGCAGTTTAGCAGGGGACACTGAAGCTTTCTTT.

The genes are TRBV24-1 and TRBJ2-7, with a possible D match to TRBD2 (5 bases). The CDR3 covers 13 residues. CDR1 is KGHDR and CDR2 is SFDVKD in the germline V gene. Trimming cost V 4 bases and J 2 bases, with 8 bases left between them. In nucleotides, the CDR3 is TGTGCCACCAGTGACGCGAGGGCCTACGAGCAGTACTTC. As protein: CATSDARAYEQYF.